This T cell receptor (beta chain) was sequenced for a study of shared clonotypes between healthy human individuals. Looked up from germline, CDR1 is MNHNS and CDR2 is SASEGT. The trim removed 4 bases at V and 10 bases at J, leaving 10 bases unmatched. CDR3 length: 15 amino acids. Measured with immunoSEQ multiplex PCR; TCRdb has only the in-frame clones, and not every one. Of over a million clones listed, roughly 97% are singletons. The V gene is TRBV6-1, the J gene TRBJ1-2; 12 nucleotides align to TRBD1. The sequenced sample consisted of naive CD4+ T cells sorted from blood. The subset was: CD45RA+ positively selected. The TCR comes from a man in his thirties or forties in good health. The CDR3 nucleotides read TGTGCCAGCAGTGCTGGGACAGGGGGCGGAAATGCCTACACCTTC. Translating gives CASSAGTGGGNAYTF.